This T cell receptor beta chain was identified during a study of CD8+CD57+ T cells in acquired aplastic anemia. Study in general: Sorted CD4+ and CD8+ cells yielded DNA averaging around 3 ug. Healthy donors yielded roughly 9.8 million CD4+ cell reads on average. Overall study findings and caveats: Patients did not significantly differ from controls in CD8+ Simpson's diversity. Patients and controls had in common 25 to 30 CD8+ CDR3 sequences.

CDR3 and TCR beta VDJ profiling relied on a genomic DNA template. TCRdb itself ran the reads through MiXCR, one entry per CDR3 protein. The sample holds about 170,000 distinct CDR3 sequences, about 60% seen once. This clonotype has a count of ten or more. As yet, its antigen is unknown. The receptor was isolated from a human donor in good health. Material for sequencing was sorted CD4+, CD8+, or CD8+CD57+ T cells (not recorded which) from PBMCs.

The CDR3: CASSGGRNTEAFF. CDR3 nucleotides: TGTGCCAGCAGCGGGGGAAGAAACACTGAAGCTTTCTTT. This chain links TRBV9 with TRBJ1-1; D call uncertain. V lost 3 bases, J lost 2 bases, and 8 bases lay in between. Germline V gene data show CDR1 as SGDLS and CDR2 as YYNGEE. The CDR3 runs to 13 residues.